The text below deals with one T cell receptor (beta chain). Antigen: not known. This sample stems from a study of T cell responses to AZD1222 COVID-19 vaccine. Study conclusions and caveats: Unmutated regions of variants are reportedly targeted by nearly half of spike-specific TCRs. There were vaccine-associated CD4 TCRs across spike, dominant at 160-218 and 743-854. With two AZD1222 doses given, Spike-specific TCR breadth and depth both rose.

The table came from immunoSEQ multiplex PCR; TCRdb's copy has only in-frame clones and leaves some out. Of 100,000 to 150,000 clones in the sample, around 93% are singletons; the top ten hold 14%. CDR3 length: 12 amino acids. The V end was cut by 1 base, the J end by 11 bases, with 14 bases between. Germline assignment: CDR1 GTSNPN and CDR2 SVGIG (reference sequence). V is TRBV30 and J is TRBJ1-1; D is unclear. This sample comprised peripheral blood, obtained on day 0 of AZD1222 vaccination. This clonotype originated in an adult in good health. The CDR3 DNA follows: TGTGCCTGGAGTGGCGCTCAATGGCTGGCTTTCTTT. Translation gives CAWSGAQWLAFF.